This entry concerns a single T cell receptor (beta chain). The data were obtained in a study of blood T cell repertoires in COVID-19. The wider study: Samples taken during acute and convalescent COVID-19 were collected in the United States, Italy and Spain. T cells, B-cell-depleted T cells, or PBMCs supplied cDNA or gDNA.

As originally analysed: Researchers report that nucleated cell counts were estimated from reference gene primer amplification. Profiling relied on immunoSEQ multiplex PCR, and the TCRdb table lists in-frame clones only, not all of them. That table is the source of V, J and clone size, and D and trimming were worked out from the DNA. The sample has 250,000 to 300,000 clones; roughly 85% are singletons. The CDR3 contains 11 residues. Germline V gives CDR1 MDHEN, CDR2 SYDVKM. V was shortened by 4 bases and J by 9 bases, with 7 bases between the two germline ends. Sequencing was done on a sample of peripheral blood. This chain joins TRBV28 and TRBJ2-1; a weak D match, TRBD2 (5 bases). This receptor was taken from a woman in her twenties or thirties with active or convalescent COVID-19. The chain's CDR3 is CASSWAGEQFF. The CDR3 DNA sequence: TGTGCCAGCAGTTGGGCGGGTGAGCAGTTCTTC.